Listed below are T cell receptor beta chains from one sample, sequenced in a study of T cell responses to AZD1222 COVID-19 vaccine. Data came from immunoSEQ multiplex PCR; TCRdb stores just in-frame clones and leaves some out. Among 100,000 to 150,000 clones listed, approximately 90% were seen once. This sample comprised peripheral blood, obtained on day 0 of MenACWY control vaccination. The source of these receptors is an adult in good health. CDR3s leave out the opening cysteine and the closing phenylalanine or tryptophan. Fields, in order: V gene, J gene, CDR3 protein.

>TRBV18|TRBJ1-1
ASSPTGGTEAF
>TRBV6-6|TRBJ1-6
ASSTGLSYNSPLH
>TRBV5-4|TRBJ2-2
ASSTGLALSTGELF
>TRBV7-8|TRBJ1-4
ASSSDRGRVANEKLF
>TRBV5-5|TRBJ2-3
ASSSNRGTDTQY
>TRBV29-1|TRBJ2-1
SVDLYVLSSYNEQF
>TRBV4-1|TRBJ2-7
ASSQDPKAGYEQY
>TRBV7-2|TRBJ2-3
ASSSYTDTQY
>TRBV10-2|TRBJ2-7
ASSGPGVQY
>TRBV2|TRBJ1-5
ASSPTGGLQPQH
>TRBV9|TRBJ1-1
ASSVEGNTEAF
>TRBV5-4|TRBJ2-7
ASSFDRAYEQY
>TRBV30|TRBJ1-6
AWSPGQSNSPLH
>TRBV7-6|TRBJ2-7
ASSPSVGGRYEQY
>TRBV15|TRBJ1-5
ATSRDPGQGFTILSVQPQH
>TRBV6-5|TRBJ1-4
ASQGTTNEKLF
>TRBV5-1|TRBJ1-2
ASSLGSINYGYT
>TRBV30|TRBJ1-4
AWNLAGGREF
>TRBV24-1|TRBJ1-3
ATSDPPPAGAGNTIY
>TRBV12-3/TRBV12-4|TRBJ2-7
ASSLNGLGEQY
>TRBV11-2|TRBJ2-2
ASSPGGLDAGELF
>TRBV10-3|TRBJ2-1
AISPAVGNNEQF
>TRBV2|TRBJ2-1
ASSRDYNEQF
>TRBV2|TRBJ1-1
ASSARVGDTEAF
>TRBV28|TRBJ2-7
ASIDPGQGSEQY
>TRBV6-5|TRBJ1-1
ASSYLQGKNTEAF
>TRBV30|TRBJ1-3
AWSPDIGNTIY
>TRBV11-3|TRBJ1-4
ASSSSGKGREKLF
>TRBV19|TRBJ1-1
ASSIVPDGTEAF